This T cell receptor beta chain appears in the sequencing data of a study of blood T cell repertoires in COVID-19. Study overall: The cDNA or gDNA used as material had been derived from T cells, B-cell-depleted T cells, or PBMCs.

Some clones are missing from TCRdb's copy, which holds only in-frame ones; the method was immunoSEQ multiplex PCR. The sample records a few hundred thousand clones, 80% to 90% being singletons. The germline V and J ends were trimmed by 4 bases and 6 bases, with 16 bases remaining between them. In germline, CDR1 is SGDLS, CDR2 YYNGEE. This CDR3 region has 15 residues. The age range of participants was 18 to 89 years, with residence in under 30 US areas. In assigning cohorts, the study relied on participant-reported clinical history. V is TRBV9 and J is TRBJ2-2; perhaps TRBD1 as D (5 bases). This clonotype was obtained from a woman aged 18-29 years who had recovered from COVID-19. Sequenced material: PBMCs or T cells enriched from blood (not recorded which). CDR3: CASSPHAGAAGELFF. In nucleotides, the CDR3 is TGTGCCAGCAGCCCCCATGCTGGGGCGGCCGGGGAGCTGTTTTTT.